These 29 T cell receptor beta chains were sequenced from one sample in a study of blood T cell repertoires in COVID-19. The method was immunoSEQ multiplex PCR; TCRdb's version includes in-frame clones alone and lacks a portion of them. The sample lists 200,000 or so clones, approximately 87% occurring once. The sequenced sample consisted of peripheral blood. All receptors come from an older woman with acute or convalescent COVID-19.

This clone was detected only a few times. This rearrangement joins TRBV9 to TRBJ1-4; D is unclear. V lost 4 bases to trimming and J lost 3 bases, with 13 bases between them. The germline V gene has CDR1 SGDLS and CDR2 YYNGEE. There are 15 residues in the CDR3. CDR3 region: CASSPRTGSNEKLFF. For the CDR3, the DNA is TGTGCCAGCAGCCCCCGTACGGGGTCTAATGAAAAACTGTTTTTT.

The V call is TRBV12-3 or TRBV12-4, the J call TRBJ1-2, with no clear D. This CDR3 spans 12 amino acids. Trimming removed 3 bases at V and 13 bases at J, with 15 bases between. The CDR3, as DNA: TGTGCCAGCAGTTTTCCCCGCATCGGCGGCACCTTC. Protein product: CASSFPRIGGTF.

This chain joins TRBV19 and TRBJ2-2; TRBD1 agrees at 8 bases. V shed 6 bases, J shed 1 base, and the junction held 4 bases outside the gene matches. CDR3 length equals 15 residues. The germline gives CDR1 LNHDA, CDR2 SQIVND (reference sequence). The CDR3 reads CASRSGTGNTGELFF. CDR3 bases: TGTGCCAGTAGGTCCGGGACAGGGAACACCGGGGAGCTGTTTTTT.

The gene calls are TRBV5-1 and TRBJ2-2, with D unclear. The CDR3 totals 13 residues. V lost 4 bases, J lost 3 bases, and 7 bases lay in between. Germline CDR1 is SGHRS and CDR2 is YFSETQ. CDR3 in DNA: TGCGCCAGCAGCGGCTCCGACACCGGGGAGCTGTTTTTT. Translation: CASSGSDTGELFF.

The chain employs TRBV18 and TRBJ2-7, with TRBD2 as a possible D gene (8 bases). The CDR3 contains 20 residues. The germline V gene has CDR1 KGHSH and CDR2 LQKENI. With 1 base removed from V and 6 bases from J, the gap between germline ends came to 31 bases. CDR3 DNA sequence: TGTGCCAGCTCACCACTACCACCGGCCAGGGCAACGGGAGGGGGCAGCGAGCAGTACTTC. As protein: CASSPLPPARATGGGSEQYF. Full variable domain (outside the CDR3, taken from reference TRBV18 and TRBJ2-7): NAGVMQNPRHLVRRRGQEARLRCSPMKGHSHVYWYRQLPEEGLKFMVYLQKENIIDESGMPKERFSAEFPKEGPSILRIQQVVRGDSAAYFCASSPLPPARATGGGSEQYFGPGTRLTVT.

This chain joins TRBV7-9 and TRBJ2-1; tentatively, D is TRBD1 (5 bases). The CDR3 runs to 14 residues. Per germline, CDR1 SEHNR and CDR2 FQNEAQ (reference sequence). The V end lost 1 base, the J end lost 6 bases, and 10 bases lay between the germline ends. The CDR3: CASSLEAGFNEQFF. The CDR3, as DNA: TGTGCCAGCAGCTTAGAGGCAGGGTTCAATGAGCAGTTCTTC.

The chain is built from TRBV6-6 and TRBJ1-5; a weak D match, TRBD1 (5 bases). Per germline, CDR1 MNHNY and CDR2 SVGAGI (reference sequence). Trimming removed 5 bases from V and 6 bases from J, with 5 bases in between. This CDR3 is built from 11 residues. The CDR3 region has the DNA TGTGCCAGCAGTAGGGGTCAGCCCCAGCATTTT. Residues: CASSRGQPQHF.

This chain's CDR3 is CASSPDSPSNQPQHF. The CDR3 DNA is TGTGCCAGCAGCCCCGACAGTCCTAGCAATCAGCCCCAGCATTTT. The chain employs TRBV6-5 and TRBJ1-5; TRBD1 is a possible D gene (5 bases). Per the germline V gene, CDR1 is MNHEY and CDR2 is SVGAGI. V was shortened by 6 bases and J by 0 bases, with 12 bases between the two germline ends. CDR3 size: 15 residues.

The V gene is TRBV5-1, the J gene TRBJ2-2, with 9 bases lining up with TRBD1. Germline values: CDR1 SGHRS, CDR2 YFSETQ. J gave up 4 bases and V 0 bases, and 1 base lay outside the gene matches. The CDR3 totals 15 residues. The CDR3 loop is CASSLGDRVTGELFF. DNA for the CDR3: TGCGCCAGCAGCTTGGGGGACAGGGTCACCGGGGAGCTGTTTTTT.

In this sample, this clone turned up once. This chain joins TRBV18 and TRBJ2-7, with 7 nucleotides matching TRBD2. Germline V CDR1 and CDR2: KGHSH, LQKENI. This CDR3 is built from 15 residues. V was pared by 6 bases and J by 2 bases, with 10 bases of the junction left unmatched. The CDR3 coding sequence is TGTGCCAGCTCCATCGGAGCTAGCGGAACCTACGAGCAGTACTTC. Translation: CASSIGASGTYEQYF.

This clone was counted once. The chain carries TRBV4-3 and TRBJ1-1; 8 bases are a match to TRBD1. The V and J ends lost 3 bases and 2 bases, in that order; junction bases with no gene match: 5. Germline CDR1 is LGHNA and CDR2 is YSLEER. This CDR3 has 15 amino acids. CDR3 nucleotides: TGCGCCAGCAGCCACGTTGGACAGGGTAACACTGAAGCTTTCTTT. This gives the protein CASSHVGQGNTEAFF.

The chain joins TRBV28 to TRBJ1-1, with TRBD1 as a possible D gene (6 bases). The CDR3 length is 13 residues. The V end was cut by 7 bases, the J end by 5 bases, with 14 bases between. Germline V gives CDR1 MDHEN, CDR2 SYDVKM. As DNA, the CDR3 is TGTGCCAGCAAGCAGGGGCCGGGGACTGAAGCTTTCTTT. Translating it yields CASKQGPGTEAFF.

The chain couples TRBV2 to TRBJ1-5; TRBD1 aligns across 7 bases. J was trimmed by 2 bases and V by 5 bases; bases with no gene match: 6. The CDR3 is made up of 15 amino acids. Germline CDR1 reads SNHLY; CDR2 reads FYNNEI. The CDR3 sequence is CASSSDRAGNQPQHF. The CDR3 DNA reads TGTGCCAGCAGTTCCGACAGGGCTGGCAATCAGCCCCAGCATTTT.

The chain employs TRBV3-1 (or the pseudogene TRBV3-2) and TRBJ2-1; 15 bases are shared with TRBD2. J gave up 10 bases and V 2 bases, and 3 bases lay outside the gene matches. This CDR3 comprises 15 residues. CDR1 and CDR2 (germline): LGHDT, YNNKEL (reference sequence). CDR3 in DNA: TGTGCCAGCAGCCAACGGACTAGCGGGGGGGAAGAGCAGTTCTTC. It translates to CASSQRTSGGEEQFF.

The chain uses TRBV11-2 and TRBJ1-1; 8 nucleotides agree with TRBD1. The CDR3 consists of 13 residues. Germline V gene data show CDR1 as SGHAT and CDR2 as FQNNGV. The junction had 4 bases not matched to a gene; V was cut back by 6 bases and J by 4 bases. The CDR3 protein is CASRWTGSTEAFF. The DNA of the CDR3 is TGTGCCAGCAGATGGACAGGGAGCACTGAAGCTTTCTTT.

The V and J genes are TRBV5-4 and TRBJ2-1; TRBD1 aligns across 9 bases. The CDR3 is 15 amino acids. With V trimmed by 3 bases and J by 6 bases, 7 bases remained unmatched. Germline loops: CDR1 SGHNT, CDR2 YYREEE (reference sequence). In DNA, the CDR3 is TGTGCCAGCAGCTCCCGGACAGGGGTAGGCAATGAGCAGTTCTTC. Its protein product is CASSSRTGVGNEQFF.

The chain has TRBV27 and TRBJ2-5; 7 bases are a match to TRBD1. This CDR3 is built from 15 residues. Germline CDR1 and CDR2: MNHEY and SMNVEV (reference sequence). Unmatched junction bases numbered 11, after V lost 5 bases and J lost 5 bases. DNA for the CDR3: TGTGCCAGCAGTGCCCGACAGGGCGGGTGGGAGACCCAGTACTTC. It encodes CASSARQGGWETQYF.

The rearrangement uses TRBV7-2 and TRBJ2-3, with 7 bases fitting TRBD1. Germline assignment: CDR1 SGHTA and CDR2 FQGNSA. The CDR3 length is 14 residues. Trimming cost V 4 bases and J 6 bases; bases outside gene matches: 7. In nucleotides, the CDR3 is TGTGCCAGCAGCTCGACAGGGCCCATGGATACGCAGTATTTT. This encodes CASSSTGPMDTQYF.

This clone was recorded once. The chain carries TRBV6-2 or TRBV6-3 and TRBJ1-5; unclear D gene. The CDR3 is 15 residues long. Germline values: CDR1 MNHEY, CDR2 SVGEGT. V gave up 4 bases and J gave up 3 bases, with 13 bases separating them. The CDR3 DNA follows: TGTGCCAGCAGTTCGGCGGGCCGGGCCAATCAGCCCCAGCATTTT. Translation: CASSSAGRANQPQHF.

The chain recombines TRBV5-8 with TRBJ1-5; the D is unclear. Germline-derived CDR1 and CDR2 are SGHTS and YDEGEE. The CDR3 extends over 15 amino acids. V was trimmed by 4 bases and J by 0 bases, leaving 11 bases between them. The DNA of the CDR3 is TGTGCCAGCAGCCAACATACATTTAGCAATCAGCCCCAGCATTTT. It encodes CASSQHTFSNQPQHF.

This chain uses TRBV7-2 with TRBJ2-2; 7 bases agree with TRBD2. CDR1 and CDR2 (germline): SGHTA, FQGNSA. The CDR3 extends over 17 amino acids. Trimming took 0 bases from V and 6 from J; bases not matched to a gene: 10. The CDR3 protein is CASSLAALGGRAGELFF. The CDR3 DNA reads TGTGCCAGCAGCTTAGCGGCACTTGGGGGGAGGGCCGGGGAGCTGTTTTTT.

The CDR3 DNA sequence: TGTGCCAGCAGCTCCCCGGTAGGGGGAGATACGCAGTATTTT. Translation gives CASSSPVGGDTQYF. V is TRBV11-3 and J is TRBJ2-3; possibly TRBD1 for D (6 bases). CDR1 is SGHNT and CDR2 is YENEEA in the germline V gene. The CDR3 spans 14 residues. V was clipped by 4 bases and J by 5 bases, with 13 bases between them.

The chain has TRBV24-1 and TRBJ2-1, with 9 bases fitting TRBD1. Germline values: CDR1 KGHDR, CDR2 SFDVKD. CDR3 size: 15 residues. V lost 7 bases, J lost 4 bases, and 7 bases stayed unmatched. This chain's CDR3 is CATRAGTGSYNEQFF. CDR3 DNA sequence: TGTGCCACCAGAGCCGGGACAGGGAGTTACAATGAGCAGTTCTTC.

V gene TRBV19 combines with J gene TRBJ2-7, with 8 bases matching TRBD1. J lost 6 bases, V lost 3 bases, and 10 bases had no gene match. From germline, CDR1 is LNHDA and CDR2 SQIVND (reference sequence). CDR3 length: 15 residues. CDR3 protein: CASSMPGQVRGEQYF. DNA of the CDR3: TGTGCCAGTAGTATGCCGGGACAGGTCCGTGGCGAGCAGTACTTC.

The J gene is TRBJ1-3, the V gene TRBV28; D is unresolved. The V gene lost 7 bases and the J gene lost 3 bases, with 10 bases spanning the gap. Germline V gene sequence: CDR1 MDHEN, CDR2 SYDVKM. This CDR3 spans 13 amino acids. The CDR3 spells CASIYPGGNTIYF. CDR3 in DNA: TGTGCCAGCATTTACCCAGGTGGAAACACCATATATTTT.

J is TRBJ1-2 and V is TRBV3-1 (or the pseudogene TRBV3-2); 9 bases are shared with TRBD1. The CDR3 is 15 amino acids. The V gene end was trimmed by 4 bases and the J gene end by 5 bases; junction bases not matched to a gene: 8. In germline, CDR1 is LGHDT, CDR2 YNNKEL (reference sequence). The CDR3 is CASSRGTGWSYGYTF. CDR3 bases: TGTGCCAGCAGCCGAGGGACAGGGTGGTCGTATGGCTACACCTTC.

The J gene is TRBJ2-3, the V gene TRBV5-4; the match to TRBD2 covers 7 bases. V was pared by 2 bases and J by 3 bases, with 3 bases of the junction left unmatched. Germline CDR1 is SGHNT and CDR2 is YYREEE (reference sequence). CDR3 length: 14 amino acids. CDR3 in amino acids: CASSLGLVTDTQYF. The CDR3 coding sequence is TGTGCCAGCAGCTTAGGACTAGTAACAGATACGCAGTATTTT.

The chain has TRBV5-5 and TRBJ2-1; D is perhaps TRBD1 (6 bases). V was shortened by 1 base and J by 0 bases, with 8 bases between the two germline ends. The germline CDR1 and CDR2 sequences are SGHKS and YYEKEE (reference sequence). The CDR3 sequence is 15 residues long. CDR3: CASSLTGSSYNEQFF. The CDR3 DNA is TGTGCCAGCAGCTTGACAGGGAGCTCCTACAATGAGCAGTTCTTC.

The chain couples TRBV25-1 to TRBJ2-7, with D perhaps matching TRBD2 (5 bases). Looked up from germline, CDR1 is MGHDK and CDR2 is SYGVNS. Trimming stripped 6 bases from V and 1 base from J, with 16 bases between. There are 15 residues in the CDR3. The CDR3 coding sequence is TGTGCCAGCAGCCCTTACGGCAGCGGATCCTACGAGCAGTACTTC. Its protein product is CASSPYGSGSYEQYF.